A few counts support the clone carrying this T cell receptor beta chain. Its antigen is currently unknown. TCRdb re-derived calls from the PCR reads in MiXCR, one entry per CDR3 protein. The table shows more than 550,000 distinct CDR3 sequences, with 25% occurring only once. The germline V gene encodes CDR1 MDHEN and CDR2 SYDVKM. V gave up 6 bases and J gave up 2 bases, with 13 bases separating them. The CDR3 is 14 amino acids. Sequencing libraries of naive CD8 cells derived from about 20,000 to 1,000,000 sorted cells with 10%, 30% or 50% RNA. Naive CD8 T cells, phenotype CD8+CD4-CCR7+CD45RA+, were sorted. These data come from a study of molecular identifiers for immune sequencing clone quantification. Broader study findings: Clones with over 20 RNA copies captured over 97% of effector molecules but under 1% of naive ones. For highly expanded clones, sizes could be underestimated when identical TCR molecules share a barcode.

The chain couples TRBV28 to TRBJ2-5; perhaps TRBD2 as D (5 bases). The sample was naive CD8+ T cells from blood, with Jurkat cell RNA spiked in. Subset denoted: FACS-sorted CD8+CD4-CCR7+CD45RA+ naive T cells. This TCR came from a human donor in good health. Some libraries in this study had Jurkat cell RNA spiked in. The CDR3 sequence is CASSDRLRQETQYF. Written as DNA, the CDR3 is TGTGCCAGCAGCGATAGACTAAGACAAGAGACCCAGTACTTC.